These 31 T cell receptor beta chains originate from one sample sequenced in a study of OX40 agonist ivuxolimab in advanced cancers. Clones were sequenced by immunoSEQ multiplex PCR, and TCRdb holds only the in-frame ones, with some missing. This table holds 7,200 or so clones, about four fifths found once. The sample was CD4+ or CD8+ T cells sorted from blood, taken in a trial of the OX40 agonist ivuxolimab. The receptors come from an adult with an advanced solid tumor such as melanoma, head and neck, liver or kidney cancer.

The V and J genes are TRBV4-1 and TRBJ2-1; no reliable D call. Germline V gives CDR1 MGHRA, CDR2 YSYEKL. Trimming stripped 0 bases from V and 9 bases from J, with 9 bases between. The CDR3 length is 13 residues. The CDR3 DNA follows: TGCGCCAGCAGCCAAGAGTGGGTGGGTGAGCAGTTCTTC. Translating it yields CASSQEWVGEQFF.

This clone was detected once. The chain employs TRBV25-1 and TRBJ2-3, with 7 positions matching TRBD1. This CDR3 region has 17 residues. The V segment lost 3 bases and the J segment 4 bases; nucleotides outside the gene matches: 13. Germline V lookup: CDR1 MGHDK, CDR2 SYGVNS. CDR3 loop: CASSDEGRRDRPDTQYF. CDR3 in DNA: TGTGCCAGCAGTGATGAGGGCCGCCGGGACAGACCAGATACGCAGTATTTT.

The chain uses TRBV6-5 and TRBJ2-7; TRBD2 agrees at 9 bases. The CDR3 extends over 16 amino acids. V lost 2 bases to trimming and J lost 3 bases; unmatched junction nucleotides: 8. The V gene's germline CDR1 is MNHEY and CDR2 SVGAGI. The CDR3 DNA reads TGTGCCAGCAGTTACGACCTAGCGGGAATTTTCTACGAGCAGTACTTC. Translation gives CASSYDLAGIFYEQYF.

This chain joins TRBV6-6 and TRBJ2-3, with 9 nucleotides matching TRBD2. Germline CDR1 and CDR2: MNHNY and SVGAGI (reference sequence). V trimming: 3 bases; J trimming: 5 bases; junction bases outside the gene matches: 6. The CDR3 loop spans 15 amino acids. The CDR3 protein is CASSYSLAGVDTQYF. CDR3 nucleotide sequence: TGTGCCAGCAGTTATTCGTTAGCGGGGGTAGATACGCAGTATTTT.

The sample holds a few counts of this clone. The chain combines TRBV7-8 with TRBJ1-5; D is ambiguous. The CDR3 sequence is 13 residues long. The V end lost 3 bases, the J end lost 8 bases, and 11 bases lay between the germline ends. CDR1 SGHVS and CDR2 FQNEAQ come from the germline V gene. The CDR3 spells CASSLDSEKPQHF. The CDR3, as DNA: TGTGCCAGCAGCTTGGACTCGGAGAAGCCCCAGCATTTT.

This clone was observed a few times. The V call is TRBV7-8, the J call TRBJ2-2; perhaps TRBD1 as D (6 bases). Trimming removed 1 base at V and 7 bases at J, with 13 bases between. CDR3 length: 15 residues. The germline V gene encodes CDR1 SGHVS and CDR2 FQNEAQ. The CDR3 bases are TGTGCCAGCAGCTTAGTGGGGGCCTTAGGCGGGGAGCTGTTTTTT. It yields the protein CASSLVGALGGELFF.

The chain carries TRBV2 and TRBJ1-2; D not certain. Trimming took off 4 bases at V and 0 bases at J, with 15 bases between the two ends. CDR3 size: 16 residues. Germline V gene sequence: CDR1 SNHLY, CDR2 FYNNEI. CDR3 sequence (DNA): TGTGCCAGCAGTGTTCCTGTCTTAGAAACTAACTATGGCTACACCTTC. Translated, it gives CASSVPVLETNYGYTF.

V is TRBV4-3 and J is TRBJ2-6; D possibly corresponds to TRBD1 (6 bases). Trimming pared 1 base from V and 2 bases from J, leaving 9 bases between. Germline V CDR1 and CDR2: LGHNA, YSLEER. CDR3 length: 16 residues. CDR3 amino acids: CASSQVSGAGANVLTF. Here the CDR3 DNA reads TGCGCCAGCAGCCAAGTATCAGGGGCTGGGGCCAACGTCCTGACTTTC.

This clone was observed a handful of times. The V call is TRBV2, the J call TRBJ1-5; perhaps TRBD1 as D (5 bases). The CDR3 covers 15 residues. Between the trimmed V and J ends, which lost 3 bases and 1 base, there was a span of 10 bases. Germline V gene lookup returns CDR1 SNHLY and CDR2 FYNNEI. This chain's CDR3 is CASSEGPWSNQPQHF. The CDR3, as DNA: TGTGCCAGCAGTGAGGGACCCTGGAGCAATCAGCCCCAGCATTTT.

The genes are TRBV7-2 and TRBJ2-2; perhaps TRBD2 as D (7 bases). Trimming removed 5 bases at V and 5 bases at J, with 15 bases between. Germline CDR1 SGHTA, CDR2 FQGNSA. This CDR3 has 15 amino acids. CDR3 bases: TGTGCCAGCAGCGCCTGGGGGGGCGGTACCGGGGAGCTGTTTTTT. Protein product: CASSAWGGGTGELFF.

V usage is TRBV5-1 and J usage is TRBJ2-1, with 7 bases matching TRBD2. After removal of 0 bases from V and 7 bases from J, the junction contained 13 bases not matched to a gene. Germline values: CDR1 SGHRS, CDR2 YFSETQ. The CDR3 extends over 17 amino acids. The CDR3 protein is CASSLGLADYLGNEQFF. CDR3 DNA sequence: TGCGCCAGCAGCTTGGGGCTAGCGGACTACTTAGGAAATGAGCAGTTCTTC.

This sequence joins TRBV30 and TRBJ1-1; TRBD1 aligns across 8 bases. V lost 4 bases and J lost 4; bases outside the gene matches: 2. CDR1 GTSNPN and CDR2 SVGIG come from the germline V gene (reference sequence). This CDR3 has 12 amino acids. CDR3 amino acids: CAWTRGPTEAFF. The CDR3 DNA is TGTGCCTGGACCAGGGGGCCCACTGAAGCTTTCTTT.

This chain uses TRBV7-9 with TRBJ2-5; D gene uncertain. V lost 0 bases, J lost 4 bases, and 3 bases lay in between. Germline-derived CDR1 and CDR2 are SEHNR and FQNEAQ (reference sequence). This CDR3 spans 12 amino acids. CDR3 sequence: CASSLALETQYF. The CDR3 DNA reads as TGTGCCAGCAGCTTAGCCTTAGAGACCCAGTACTTC.

The chain employs TRBV9 and TRBJ2-5; D not certain. V lost 7 bases, J lost 5 bases, and 15 bases lay in between. The CDR3 consists of 13 residues. Germline V gene data show CDR1 as SGDLS and CDR2 as YYNGEE. CDR3 sequence: CASGTQVGETQYF. DNA for the CDR3: TGTGCCAGCGGAACCCAAGTGGGGGAGACCCAGTACTTC.

This clone has just a few counts. J is TRBJ1-2 and V is TRBV19; tentatively, D is TRBD1 (5 bases). Germline V gene data show CDR1 as LNHDA and CDR2 as SQIVND (reference sequence). This CDR3 region has 12 residues. The V gene lost 5 bases and the J gene lost 5 bases, with 9 bases spanning the gap. The DNA of the CDR3 is TGTGCCAGTAGTTGGGGGATTTATGGCTACACCTTC. This gives the protein CASSWGIYGYTF.

With respect to this clone: The junction and the germline gene differ at one end; a read error may be behind it. The sample has other DNA sequences that encode this CDR3 too. This chain uses TRBV27 with TRBJ1-1; D uncertain. The germline V gene encodes CDR1 MNHEY and CDR2 SMNVEV (reference sequence). The length of the CDR3 is 15 residues. CDR3: CASSLTILGNTEAFF. The CDR3 DNA reads as TGTGCCAGCAGTTTAACAATATTGGGGAACACTGAGGCTTTCTTT.

This clone came up a few times. The chain carries TRBV4-1 and TRBJ2-7; 8 bases map to TRBD2. The junction had 11 bases not matched to a gene; V was cut back by 4 bases and J by 3 bases. The germline CDR1 and CDR2 sequences are MGHRA and YSYEKL. The CDR3 runs to 16 residues. The CDR3 DNA is TGCGCCAGCAGCCCTTATACGACTAGCGCGTTCTACGAGCAGTACTTC. It specifies CASSPYTTSAFYEQYF.

The chain joins TRBV5-7 to TRBJ2-7; D possibly corresponds to TRBD2 (5 bases). TRBV5-7 is designated an ORF whose function remains uncertain. The V and J ends lost 3 bases and 6 bases respectively, with 13 bases between them. The CDR3 covers 13 residues. CDR3 in DNA: TGTGCCAGCAGCTACCTCGGCGGGCGCGAGCAGTACTTC. Its protein product is CASSYLGGREQYF.

This rearrangement joins TRBV9 to TRBJ2-5; 9 nucleotides match TRBD1. This CDR3 is built from 16 residues. CDR1 is SGDLS, CDR2 YYNGEE, per germline. V was clipped by 0 bases and J by 3 bases; unmatched bases: 6. The CDR3 nucleotides are TGTGCCAGCAGCGTAGGGTACAGGGGGCCCAAAGAGACCCAGTACTTC. Encoded protein: CASSVGYRGPKETQYF.

V and J are TRBV7-9 and TRBJ2-7, with a tentative D call TRBD1 (6 bases). The ends were cut back, 9 bases at V and 3 bases at J, with 15 bases in the middle. Germline loops: CDR1 SEHNR, CDR2 FQNEAQ (reference sequence). The CDR3 contains 13 residues. The CDR3 loop is CASTQGSDYEQYF. CDR3 DNA: TGTGCCAGTACCCAGGGGTCGGACTACGAGCAGTACTTC.

This clone came up a few times. The chain employs TRBV9 and TRBJ1-1, with no clear D. The CDR3 extends over 15 amino acids. Trimming removed 0 bases at V and 4 bases at J, with 13 bases between. Per the germline V gene, CDR1 is SGDLS and CDR2 is YYNGEE. CDR3 nucleotides: TGTGCCAGCAGCGTAGGGTCCCAACGGAGCACTGAAGCTTTCTTT. This translates into CASSVGSQRSTEAFF.

The chain combines TRBV9 with TRBJ2-5, with D possibly being TRBD1 (5 bases). The CDR3 totals 16 residues. CDR1 is SGDLS, CDR2 YYNGEE, per germline. V lost 0 bases, J lost 1 base, and 13 bases lay in between. The CDR3 reads CASSVEGFGLQETQYF. The CDR3 nucleotides read TGTGCCAGCAGCGTAGAGGGGTTTGGGCTCCAAGAGACCCAGTACTTC.

This clone was seen a handful of times. The V call is TRBV27, the J call TRBJ2-7; the match to TRBD2 covers 10 bases. V lost 5 bases, J lost 1 base, and 5 bases stayed unmatched. The CDR3 runs 15 residues. Germline V lookup: CDR1 MNHEY, CDR2 SMNVEV (reference sequence). Here the CDR3 DNA reads TGTGCCAGCAGTACCCGGACTAGCGGTTCCTACGAGCAGTACTTC. Translating it yields CASSTRTSGSYEQYF.

As DNA, the CDR3 is TGTGCCAGCAGTGACCACGGGACCATCTTTCAGGAGCAGTACTTC. Protein product: CASSDHGTIFQEQYF. V gene TRBV2 combines with J gene TRBJ2-5; D is tentatively TRBD1 or TRBD2 (5 bases each). V was shortened by 3 bases and J by 11 bases, with 22 bases between the two germline ends. Germline loops: CDR1 SNHLY, CDR2 FYNNEI. This CDR3 is built from 15 residues.

The V gene is TRBV27, the J gene TRBJ2-2; 7 nucleotides match TRBD2. V was clipped by 4 bases and J by 2 bases; unmatched bases: 7. The CDR3 extends over 16 amino acids. Germline V gene sequence: CDR1 MNHEY, CDR2 SMNVEV (reference sequence). DNA of the CDR3: TGTGCCAGCAGTTCCCGGACTAGACGTAACACCGGGGAGCTGTTTTTT. Its protein is CASSSRTRRNTGELFF.

J is TRBJ2-2 and V is TRBV6-6; no clear D gene. Trimming cost V 4 bases and J 3 bases, with 9 bases left between them. The V gene's germline CDR1 is MNHNY and CDR2 SVGAGI (reference sequence). This CDR3 spans 14 amino acids. The CDR3 sequence is CASSSNSYTGELFF. The CDR3 region has the DNA TGTGCCAGCAGTTCTAACTCTTACACCGGGGAGCTGTTTTTT.

This rearrangement joins TRBV6-9 to TRBJ2-7, with D tentatively TRBD2 (6 bases). V was cut by 11 bases and J by 3 bases, with 11 bases left in between. CDR3 size: 11 residues. Per germline, CDR1 MNHGY and CDR2 SVAAGI. DNA of the CDR3: TGTGCCGGGATTAGCGGCTACGAGCAGTACTTC. This codes for CAGISGYEQYF.

This rearrangement joins TRBV7-9 to TRBJ2-7, with 7 bases matching TRBD2. V lost 3 bases and J lost 2; bases outside the gene matches: 10. Looked up from germline, CDR1 is SEHNR and CDR2 is FQNEAQ (reference sequence). The CDR3 consists of 16 residues. The CDR3 loop is CASSFTSGENPYEQYF. The CDR3 region has the DNA TGTGCCAGCAGCTTCACCAGCGGGGAGAATCCCTACGAGCAGTACTTC.

The chain uses TRBV19 and TRBJ1-6; D gene uncertain. CDR3 size: 14 residues. The V gene lost 7 bases and the J gene lost 8 bases, with 15 bases spanning the gap. Germline V gene sequence: CDR1 LNHDA, CDR2 SQIVND (reference sequence). The chain's CDR3 is CASKNSGNYSPLHF. CDR3 sequence (DNA): TGTGCCAGTAAGAACAGCGGGAACTATTCACCCCTCCACTTT.

The chain carries TRBV7-5 and TRBJ2-7. TRBV7-5 is a known pseudogene. The length of the CDR3 is 13 residues. CDR3 DNA: TGTGCCTCTCGGGAACAGGAGCTCTACGAGCAGTACTTC. The encoded protein is CASREQELYEQYF.

V usage is TRBV6-5 and J usage is TRBJ2-2; the D is unclear. Germline lookup yields CDR1 MNHEY and CDR2 SVGAGI. This CDR3 region has 13 residues. V was trimmed by 0 bases and J by 5 bases, leaving 4 bases between them. The CDR3: CASSYSGTGELFF. Here the CDR3 DNA reads TGTGCCAGCAGTTACTCGGGAACCGGGGAGCTGTTTTTT.